This TCR beta chain stems from a study of T cells after yellow fever vaccination. Study in general: When fractions had low cell numbers, they were prepared with SMART-Seq v4 Ultra Low Input.

There are 13 residues in the CDR3. The germline CDR1 and CDR2 sequences are SGHTA and FQGNSA. V was shortened by 1 base and J by 12 bases, with 12 bases between the two germline ends. Overall study findings and caveats: Booster samples showed a return of most primary-vaccination clones (roughly 96% CD4, 85% to 90% CD8). A small share of clonotypes appeared in both CD4 and CD8 compartments.

Regarding this clonotype: Its antigen is as yet unknown.

TCR cDNA was made by 5'RACE template switching, adding a universal primer site and UMIs. TCRdb reprocessed the 5' RACE reads with MiXCR, giving one entry per CDR3 protein. The table includes a few hundred thousand distinct CDR3 sequences, over 10% detected once. The source is a man aged 25-45 years who received the YFV17D yellow fever vaccine. The chain joins TRBV7-2 to TRBJ1-4; D unresolved. Source: CD4+ T cells sorted from PBMCs, taken 45 days after the yellow fever booster vaccination. CDR3 sequence (DNA): TGTGCCAGCAGCTTAGAGAGGCGGCGGGAACTGTTTTTT. This encodes CASSLERRRELFF.